The source of this T cell receptor beta chain is a study of cytomegalovirus exposure and HLA in healthy donors. V dropped 5 bases and J dropped 0; count of bases not matched to a gene: 10. CDR1 is SEHNR and CDR2 is FQNEAQ in the germline V gene (reference sequence). This CDR3 spans 19 amino acids. The repertoire was sequenced with immunoSEQ multiplex PCR; TCRdb's copy has only in-frame clones and lacks some. Among approximately 160,000 clones listed, around four fifths were seen once. This receptor was taken from a man under 40 in good health and CMV-seropositive. V and J are TRBV7-9 and TRBJ2-1; 13 bases fit TRBD2. The sequenced sample was PBMCs. The CDR3 nucleotides read TGTGCCAGCAGCCCAACGGGACTAGCGGGACTACGCTCCTACAATGAGCAGTTCTTC. It yields the protein CASSPTGLAGLRSYNEQFF.